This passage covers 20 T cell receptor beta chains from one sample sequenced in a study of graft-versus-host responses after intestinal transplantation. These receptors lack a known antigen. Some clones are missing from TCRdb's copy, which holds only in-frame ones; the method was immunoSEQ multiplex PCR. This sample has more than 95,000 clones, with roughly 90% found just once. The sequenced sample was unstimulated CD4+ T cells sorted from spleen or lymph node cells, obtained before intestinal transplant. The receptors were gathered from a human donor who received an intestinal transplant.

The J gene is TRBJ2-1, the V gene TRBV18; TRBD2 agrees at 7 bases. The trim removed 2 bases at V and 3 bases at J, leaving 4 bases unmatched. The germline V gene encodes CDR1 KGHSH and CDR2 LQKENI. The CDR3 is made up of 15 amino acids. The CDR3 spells CASSPGRGNYNEQFF. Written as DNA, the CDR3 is TGTGCCAGCTCACCAGGGCGGGGGAACTACAATGAGCAGTTCTTC.

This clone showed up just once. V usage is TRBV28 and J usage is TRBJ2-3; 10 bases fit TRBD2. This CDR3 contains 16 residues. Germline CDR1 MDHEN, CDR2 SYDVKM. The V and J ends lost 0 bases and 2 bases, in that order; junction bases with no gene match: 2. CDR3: CASSLWLAGVTDTQYF. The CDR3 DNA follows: TGTGCCAGCAGTTTATGGCTAGCGGGAGTCACAGATACGCAGTATTTT.

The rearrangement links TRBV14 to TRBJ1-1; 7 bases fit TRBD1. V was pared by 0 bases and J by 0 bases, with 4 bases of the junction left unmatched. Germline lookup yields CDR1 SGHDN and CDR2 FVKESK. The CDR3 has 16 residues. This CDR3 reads CASSQDLTGLNTEAFF. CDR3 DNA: TGTGCCAGCAGCCAAGACTTGACAGGGTTGAACACTGAAGCTTTCTTT.

The CDR3 DNA is TGTGCCGTGGGGCGGGGGGGAGTCTTCGTAAAGACCCAGTACTTC. As protein: CAVGRGGVFVKTQYF. This chain links TRBV30 with TRBJ2-5; TRBD2 agrees at 9 bases. V shed 8 bases and J 6 bases; nucleotides not matched to a gene: 16. Per germline, CDR1 GTSNPN and CDR2 SVGIG (reference sequence). CDR3 length: 15 amino acids. Drawing the rest from reference TRBV30 and TRBJ2-5, the complete variable domain is SQTIHQWPATLVQPVGSPLSLECTVEGTSNPNLYWYRQAAGRGLQLLFYSVGIGQISSEVPQNLSASRPQDRQFILSSKKLLLSDSGFYLCAVGRGGVFVKTQYFGPGTRLLVL.

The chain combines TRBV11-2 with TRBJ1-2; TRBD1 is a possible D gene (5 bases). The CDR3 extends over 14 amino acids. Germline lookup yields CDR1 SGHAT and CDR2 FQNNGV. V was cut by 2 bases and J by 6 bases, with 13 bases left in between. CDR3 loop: CASSLRVRADGYTF. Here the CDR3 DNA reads TGTGCCAGCAGCTTACGAGTCAGGGCGGATGGCTACACCTTC.

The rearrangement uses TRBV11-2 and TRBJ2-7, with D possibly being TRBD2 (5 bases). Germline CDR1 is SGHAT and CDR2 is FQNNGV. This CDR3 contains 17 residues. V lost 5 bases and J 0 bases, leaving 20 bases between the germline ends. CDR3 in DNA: TGTGCCAGCAGCGTCACCCCGGGCGGGTATAGCTCCTACGAGCAGTACTTC. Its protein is CASSVTPGGYSSYEQYF.

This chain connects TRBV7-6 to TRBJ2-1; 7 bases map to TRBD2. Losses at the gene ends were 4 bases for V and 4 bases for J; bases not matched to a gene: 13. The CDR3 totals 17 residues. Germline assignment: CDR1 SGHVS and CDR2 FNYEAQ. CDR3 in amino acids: CASSSIAGTIRYNEQFF. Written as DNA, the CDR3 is TGTGCCAGCAGCTCCATCGCCGGGACTATTCGTTACAATGAGCAGTTCTTC.

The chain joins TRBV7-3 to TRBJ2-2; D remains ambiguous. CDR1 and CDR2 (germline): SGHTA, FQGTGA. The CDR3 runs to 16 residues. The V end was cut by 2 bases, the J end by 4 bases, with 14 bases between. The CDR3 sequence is CASSLYITELTGELFF. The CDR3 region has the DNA TGTGCCAGCAGCTTATATATTACAGAGCTCACCGGGGAGCTGTTTTTT.

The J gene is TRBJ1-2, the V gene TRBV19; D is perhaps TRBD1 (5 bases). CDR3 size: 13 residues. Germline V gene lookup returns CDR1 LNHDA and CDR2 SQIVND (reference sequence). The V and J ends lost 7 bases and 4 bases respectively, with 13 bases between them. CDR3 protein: CASTQGAGYGYTF. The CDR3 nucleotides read TGTGCCAGTACCCAAGGGGCAGGCTATGGCTACACCTTC.

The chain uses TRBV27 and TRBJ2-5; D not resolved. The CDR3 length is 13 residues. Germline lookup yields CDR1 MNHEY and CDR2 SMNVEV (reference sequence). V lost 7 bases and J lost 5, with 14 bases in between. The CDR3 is CASNSPPSETQYF. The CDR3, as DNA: TGTGCCAGCAACTCGCCCCCGAGCGAGACCCAGTACTTC.

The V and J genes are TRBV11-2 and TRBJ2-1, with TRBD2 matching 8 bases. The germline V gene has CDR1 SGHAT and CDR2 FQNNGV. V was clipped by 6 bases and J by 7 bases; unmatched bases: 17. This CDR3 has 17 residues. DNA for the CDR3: TGTGCCAGCAGGTTCTTAACCGGGACTAGAGAGAGGAATGAGCAGTTCTTC. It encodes CASRFLTGTRERNEQFF.

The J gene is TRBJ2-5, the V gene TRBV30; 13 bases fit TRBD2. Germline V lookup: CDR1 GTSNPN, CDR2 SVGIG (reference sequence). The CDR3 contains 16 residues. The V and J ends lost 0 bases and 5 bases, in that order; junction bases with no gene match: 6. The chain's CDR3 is CAWSVDKTSGRETQYF. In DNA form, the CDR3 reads TGTGCCTGGAGTGTAGACAAGACTAGCGGGAGGGAGACCCAGTACTTC.

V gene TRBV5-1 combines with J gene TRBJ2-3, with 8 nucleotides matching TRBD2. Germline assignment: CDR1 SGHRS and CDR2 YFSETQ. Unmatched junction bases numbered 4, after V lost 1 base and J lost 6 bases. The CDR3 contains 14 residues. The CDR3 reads CASSLRAGDDTQYF. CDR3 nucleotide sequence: TGCGCCAGCAGCTTGAGAGCGGGAGACGATACGCAGTATTTT.

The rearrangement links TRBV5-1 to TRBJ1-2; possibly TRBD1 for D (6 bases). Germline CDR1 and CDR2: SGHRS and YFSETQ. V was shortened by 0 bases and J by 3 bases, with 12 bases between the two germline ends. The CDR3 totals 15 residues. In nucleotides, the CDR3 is TGCGCCAGCAGCTTGGGGACAGAATGGGACTATGGCTACACCTTC. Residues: CASSLGTEWDYGYTF.

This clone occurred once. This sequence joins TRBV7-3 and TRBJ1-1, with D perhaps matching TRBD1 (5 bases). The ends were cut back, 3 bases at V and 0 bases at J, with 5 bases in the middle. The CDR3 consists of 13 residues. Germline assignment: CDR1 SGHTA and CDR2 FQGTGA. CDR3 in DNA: TGTGCCAGCAGCTTGACAGTGAACACTGAAGCTTTCTTT. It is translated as CASSLTVNTEAFF.

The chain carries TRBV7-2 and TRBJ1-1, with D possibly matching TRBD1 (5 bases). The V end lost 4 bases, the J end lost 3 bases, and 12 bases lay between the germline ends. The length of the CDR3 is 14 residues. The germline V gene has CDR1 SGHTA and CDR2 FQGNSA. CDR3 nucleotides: TGTGCCAGCAGCTACTCACAGGCGGACACTGAAGCTTTCTTT. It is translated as CASSYSQADTEAFF.

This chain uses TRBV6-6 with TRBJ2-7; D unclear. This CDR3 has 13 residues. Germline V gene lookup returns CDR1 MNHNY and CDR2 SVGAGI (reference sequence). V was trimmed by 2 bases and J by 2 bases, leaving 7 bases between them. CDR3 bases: TGTGCCAGCAGTTACGGGCACACCTACGAGCAGTACTTC. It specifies CASSYGHTYEQYF.

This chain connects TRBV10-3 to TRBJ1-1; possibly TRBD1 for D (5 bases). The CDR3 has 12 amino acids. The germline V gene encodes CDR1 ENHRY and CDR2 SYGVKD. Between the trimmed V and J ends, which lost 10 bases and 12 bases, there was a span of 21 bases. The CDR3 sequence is CATRRGESIPFF. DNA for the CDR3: TGTGCCACCCGGCGGGGGGAGAGTATACCTTTCTTT.

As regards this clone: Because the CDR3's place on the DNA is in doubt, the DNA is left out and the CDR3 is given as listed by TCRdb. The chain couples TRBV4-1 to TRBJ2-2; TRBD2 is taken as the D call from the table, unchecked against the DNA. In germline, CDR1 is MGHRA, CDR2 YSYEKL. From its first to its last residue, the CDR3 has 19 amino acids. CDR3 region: CASSQDQLERGLRAGELFF.

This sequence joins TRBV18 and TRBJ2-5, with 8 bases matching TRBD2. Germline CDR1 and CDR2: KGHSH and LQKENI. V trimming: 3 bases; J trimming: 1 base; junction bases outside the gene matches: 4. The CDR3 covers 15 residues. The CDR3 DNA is TGTGCCAGCTCACCCCCCGGGACTAGCCAAGAGACCCAGTACTTC. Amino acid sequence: CASSPPGTSQETQYF.